The rows below give T cell receptor beta chains drawn from one sample of a study of blood T cell repertoires in COVID-19. Libraries were prepared by immunoSEQ multiplex PCR; TCRdb keeps only in-frame clonotypes and omits some of them. The sample consists of roughly 110,000 clones, 60% to 80% of them appearing once. Sequencing was performed on peripheral blood. Every receptor here comes from a human donor with acute or convalescent COVID-19. The donor label of this sample is uncertain. Each CDR3 is given with its conserved first and last residue. A D gene is named only where the DNA matches it firmly. Not all rows give a size; the values are once, few, many and, for expanded clones, a class.

j_call v_call d_call clone_size cdr3_aa cdr3_nt
TRBJ2-3 TRBV10-2 . . CASSGGAGWVSDTQYF TGCGCCAGCAGTGGCGGCGCGGGGTGGGTGTCAGATACGCAGTATTTT
TRBJ1-6 TRBV7-9 . . CASRRGGSPLHF TGTGCCAGCAGGCGGGGGGGCTCACCCCTCCACTTT
TRBJ2-1 TRBV5-8 TRBD2 . CASSFRGGLSEQFF TGTGCCAGCAGCTTTCGCGGGGGACTAAGTGAGCAGTTCTTC
TRBJ2-3 TRBV9 TRBD2 . CASSVRRAGGTDTQYF TGTGCCAGCAGCGTAAGGAGGGCGGGGGGCACAGATACGCAGTATTTT
TRBJ2-1 TRBV14 TRBD2 many CASSQWFLAGGPRSSYNEQFF TGTGCCAGCAGCCAATGGTTCCTAGCGGGGGGGCCCAGAAGCTCCTACAATGAGCAGTTCTTC
TRBJ1-2 TRBV18 . . CASSSGQPLYGYTF TGTGCCAGCTCAAGCGGACAGCCTCTCTATGGCTACACCTTC
TRBJ2-1 TRBV11-2 TRBD2 . CASSLVGSGASEQFF TGTGCCAGCAGCTTAGTAGGTAGCGGGGCCAGTGAGCAGTTCTTC
TRBJ2-3 TRBV13 . many CASSLGRADTQYF TGTGCCAGCAGCTTAGGCCGCGCAGATACGCAGTATTTT
TRBJ1-6 TRBV7-2 TRBD1 . CASSLGDSNSPLHF TGTGCCAGCAGCTTAGGGGACAGTAATTCACCCCTCCACTTT
TRBJ1-1 TRBV11-2 TRBD1 . CASSPDRGEAFF TGTGCCAGCAGCCCGGACAGGGGTGAAGCTTTCTTT
TRBJ2-7 TRBV21-1 . . CASSLTSGGPLYEQYF TGTGCCAGCAGCTTAACTAGCGGGGGCCCACTCTACGAGCAGTACTTC
TRBJ2-5 TRBV2 . . CASSEGAGLQETQYF TGTGCCAGCAGTGAGGGGGCGGGTCTGCAAGAGACCCAGTACTTC
TRBJ2-5 TRBV12-3/TRBV12-4 TRBD1 . CASTAGQGGTQYF TGTGCCAGCACCGCTGGACAGGGGGGGACCCAGTACTTC
TRBJ2-3 TRBV9 . . CASSVVGQSTDTQYF TGTGCCAGCAGCGTAGTCGGACAGAGCACAGATACGCAGTATTTT
TRBJ1-5 TRBV7-8 . . CASSRNQGNQPQHF TGTGCCAGCAGCCGGAATCAGGGGAATCAGCCCCAGCATTTT
TRBJ2-5 TRBV4-2 TRBD2 . CASSLRPRGVETQYF TGTGCCAGCAGCCTTCGACCCCGGGGGGTAGAGACCCAGTACTTC
TRBJ2-3 TRBV2 . once CASSPPFAAPDTQYF TGTGCCAGCAGTCCCCCGTTCGCGGCGCCAGATACGCAGTATTTT
TRBJ2-3 TRBV18 . few CASSLVGGPTDTQYF TGTGCCAGCTCTCTCGTGGGGGGGCCAACAGATACGCAGTATTTT
TRBJ1-3 TRBV2 . . CASSPIDRFGGNTIYF TGTGCCAGCAGCCCTATCGACAGGTTTGGTGGAAACACCATATATTTT
TRBJ1-5 TRBV25-1 TRBD1 . CASSSGGSNQPQHF TGTGCCAGCAGTTCAGGGGGCAGTAATCAGCCCCAGCATTTT
TRBJ1-3 TRBV18 . . CASSPFVRDGNTIYF TGTGCCAGCTCACCCTTCGTCAGGGATGGAAACACCATATATTTT
TRBJ1-6 TRBV6-7 TRBD1 . CASSTVIPGTANSPLHF TGTGCCAGCAGTACTGTCATTCCCGGGACAGCCAATTCACCCCTCCACTTT
TRBJ1-5 TRBV28 TRBD1 few CASIKWDRGGHQPQHF TGTGCCAGCATTAAGTGGGACAGGGGAGGCCATCAGCCCCAGCATTTT
TRBJ2-7 TRBV5-1 TRBD2 . CASSWGGEQYF TGCGCCAGCAGCTGGGGGGGCGAGCAGTACTTC
TRBJ2-5 TRBV6-5 . few CASSTGGAFETQYF TGTGCCAGCAGTACGGGGGGCGCCTTCGAGACCCAGTACTTC
TRBJ1-5 TRBV28 . . CASSLSGLGQPQHF TGTGCCAGCAGTTTATCGGGGTTGGGTCAGCCCCAGCATTTT
TRBJ2-1 TRBV19 TRBD2 once CASNPAGGSYNEQFF TGTGCCAGTAATCCAGCGGGGGGCTCTTACAATGAGCAGTTCTTC
TRBJ1-4 TRBV6-5 . . CASSSRQVPNEKLFF TGTGCCAGCAGTTCCCGACAGGTTCCTAATGAAAAACTGTTTTTT
TRBJ1-2 TRBV19 TRBD1 once CASRRSGTVGYTF TGTGCCAGTAGGCGCTCCGGGACAGTCGGCTACACCTTC
TRBJ1-1 TRBV11-2 . . CASSFEGTAGEAFF TGTGCCAGCAGCTTCGAGGGGACCGCGGGAGAAGCTTTCTTT
TRBJ1-5 TRBV7-2 . . CASSRTFNQPQHF TGTGCCAGCAGCCGGACATTTAATCAGCCCCAGCATTTT
TRBJ2-1 TRBV11-3 . . CASSSRTSSGTYVGEQFF TGTGCCAGCAGCTCGAGAACTAGCTCCGGGACCTACGTAGGGGAGCAGTTCTTC
TRBJ1-6 TRBV30 TRBD1 . CAWSDGTGNSPLHF TGTGCCTGGAGTGACGGGACAGGGAATTCACCCCTCCACTTT
TRBJ1-6 TRBV5-5 TRBD1 few CASSRSRDRGLNSPLHF TGTGCCAGCAGTAGAAGCCGGGACAGGGGGTTGAATTCACCCCTCCACTTT
TRBJ1-1 TRBV29-1 TRBD1 . CSARDREAFF TGCAGCGCACGGGACAGGGAAGCTTTCTTT
TRBJ2-5 TRBV19 . . CASFATRGIRETQYF TGTGCCAGTTTCGCTACTAGGGGGATCCGGGAGACCCAGTACTTC
TRBJ1-1 TRBV18 TRBD1 . CASSPLATGESGTEAFF TGTGCCAGCTCACCATTGGCGACAGGGGAAAGCGGCACTGAAGCTTTCTTT
TRBJ2-5 TRBV3-1/TRBV3-2 TRBD1 . CASRHEFGTGRETQYF TGTGCCAGCAGGCACGAATTTGGGACAGGGAGGGAGACCCAGTACTTC
TRBJ2-1 TRBV18 TRBD2 few CASSLAGGDYNEQFF TGTGCCAGCTCACTAGCGGGGGGGGACTACAATGAGCAGTTCTTC
TRBJ1-2 TRBV5-1 TRBD1 . CASSTRQGVGGYTF TGCGCCAGCAGCACCCGACAGGGGGTAGGAGGCTACACCTTC
TRBJ1-2 TRBV6-5 . . CASSRVGDNYGYTF TGTGCCAGCAGCCGCGTGGGAGATAACTATGGCTACACCTTC
TRBJ1-1 TRBV29-1 . once CSVLDRDTEAFF TGCAGCGTTCTTGACAGAGACACTGAAGCTTTCTTT
TRBJ1-5 TRBV6-2/TRBV6-3 TRBD1 . CASSYSQGAGNQPQHF TGTGCCAGCAGTTACAGTCAGGGGGCTGGCAATCAGCCCCAGCATTTT
TRBJ2-1 TRBV28 . few CASSLSGGDEQFF TGTGCCAGCAGTTTATCGGGGGGCGATGAGCAGTTCTTC
TRBJ2-1 TRBV7-9 . once CASSLRGNSYNEQFF TGTGCCAGCAGCTTACGCGGGAACTCCTACAATGAGCAGTTCTTC
TRBJ1-1 TRBV6-5 . few CASRTTGLTNTEAFF TGTGCCAGCAGAACGACAGGCCTAACGAACACTGAAGCTTTCTTT
TRBJ2-7 TRBV6-5 TRBD1 . CASSLGTGTYEQYF TGTGCCAGCAGCCTCGGGACAGGCACCTACGAGCAGTACTTC
TRBJ2-7 TRBV29-1 TRBD2 . CSVAGTTYEQYF TGCAGCGTCGCCGGGACTACCTACGAGCAGTACTTC
TRBJ1-2 TRBV5-1 . . CASSLGRGWVGYTF TGCGCCAGCAGCTTAGGCAGGGGCTGGGTTGGCTACACCTTC